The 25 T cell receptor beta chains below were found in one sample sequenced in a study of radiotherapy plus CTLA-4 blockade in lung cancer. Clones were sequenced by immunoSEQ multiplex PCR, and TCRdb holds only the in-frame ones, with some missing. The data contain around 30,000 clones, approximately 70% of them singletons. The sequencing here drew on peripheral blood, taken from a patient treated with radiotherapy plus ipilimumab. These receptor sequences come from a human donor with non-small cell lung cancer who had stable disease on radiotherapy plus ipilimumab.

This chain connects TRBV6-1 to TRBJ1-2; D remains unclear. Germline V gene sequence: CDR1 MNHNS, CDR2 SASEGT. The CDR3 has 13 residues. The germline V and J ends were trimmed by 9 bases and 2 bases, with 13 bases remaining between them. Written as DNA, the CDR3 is TGTGCCAGTCGGGTGGCAGTCAACTATGGCTACACCTTC. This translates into CASRVAVNYGYTF.

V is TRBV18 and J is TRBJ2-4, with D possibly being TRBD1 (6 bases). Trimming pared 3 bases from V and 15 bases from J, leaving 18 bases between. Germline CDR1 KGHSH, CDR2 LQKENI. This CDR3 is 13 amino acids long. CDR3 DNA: TGTGCCAGCTCACCGCCACAGGGTATCGTCCCGTACTTC. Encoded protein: CASSPPQGIVPYF.

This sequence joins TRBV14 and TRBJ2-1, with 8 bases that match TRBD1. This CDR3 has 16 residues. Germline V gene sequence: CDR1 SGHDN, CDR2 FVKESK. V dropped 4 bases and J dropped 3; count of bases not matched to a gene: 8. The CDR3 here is CASSRAGTGFYNEQFF. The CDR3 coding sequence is TGTGCCAGCAGCCGAGCCGGGACAGGTTTCTACAATGAGCAGTTCTTC.

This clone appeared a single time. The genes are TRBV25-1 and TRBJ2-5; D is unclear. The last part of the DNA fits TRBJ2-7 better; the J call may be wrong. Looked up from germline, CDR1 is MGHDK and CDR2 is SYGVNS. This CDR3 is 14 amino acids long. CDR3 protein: CASSTELGYYEQYF. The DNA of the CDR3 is TGTGCCAGCAGTACCGAGTTGGGCTACTACGAGCAGTACTTC.

CDR3 DNA sequence: TGCGCCAGCAGTGAGCTGGACAGGGCGCCCAGAGATACGCAGTATTTT. It yields the protein CASSELDRAPRDTQYF. The V gene is TRBV10-1, the J gene TRBJ2-3; the match to TRBD1 covers 8 bases. Germline lookup yields CDR1 WNHNN and CDR2 SYGVQD (reference sequence). The CDR3 spans 16 residues. The trim removed 2 bases at V and 5 bases at J, leaving 9 bases unmatched.

Here the CDR3 DNA reads TGTGCCAGCACCCAGCGGGACAGAAAGGGCTATGGCTACACCTTC. Its protein product is CASTQRDRKGYGYTF. The chain carries TRBV7-2 and TRBJ1-2, with TRBD1 matching over 7 bases. After removal of 7 bases from V and 4 bases from J, the junction contained 12 bases not matched to a gene. The CDR3 consists of 15 residues. Looked up from germline, CDR1 is SGHTA and CDR2 is FQGNSA.

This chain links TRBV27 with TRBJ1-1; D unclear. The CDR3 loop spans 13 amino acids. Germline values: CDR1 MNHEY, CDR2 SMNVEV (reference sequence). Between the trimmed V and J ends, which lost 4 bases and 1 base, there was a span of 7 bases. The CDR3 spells CASSSLGNTEAFF. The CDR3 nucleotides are TGTGCCAGCAGTTCTTTAGGGAACACTGAAGCTTTCTTT.

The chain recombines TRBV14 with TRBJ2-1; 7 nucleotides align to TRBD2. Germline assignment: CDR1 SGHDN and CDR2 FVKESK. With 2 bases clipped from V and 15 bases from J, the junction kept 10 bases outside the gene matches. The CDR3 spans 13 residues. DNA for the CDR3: TGTGCCAGCAGCCAAACGGGGCACGGGGGGTGGTTCTTC. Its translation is CASSQTGHGGWFF.

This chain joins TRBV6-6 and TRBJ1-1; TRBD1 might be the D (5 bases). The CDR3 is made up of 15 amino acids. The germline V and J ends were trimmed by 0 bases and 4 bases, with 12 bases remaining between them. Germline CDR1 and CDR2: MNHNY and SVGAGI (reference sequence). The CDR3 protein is CASSYSSGDGTEAFF. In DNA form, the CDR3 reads TGTGCCAGCAGTTACTCGTCTGGGGACGGCACTGAAGCTTTCTTT.

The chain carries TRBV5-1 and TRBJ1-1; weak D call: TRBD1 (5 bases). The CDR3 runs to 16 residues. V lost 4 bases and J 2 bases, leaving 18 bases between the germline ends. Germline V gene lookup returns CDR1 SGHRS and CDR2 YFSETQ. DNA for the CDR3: TGCGCCAGCAGCCTTTATAGCGGCGGGGGAAACACTGAAGCTTTCTTT. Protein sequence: CASSLYSGGGNTEAFF.

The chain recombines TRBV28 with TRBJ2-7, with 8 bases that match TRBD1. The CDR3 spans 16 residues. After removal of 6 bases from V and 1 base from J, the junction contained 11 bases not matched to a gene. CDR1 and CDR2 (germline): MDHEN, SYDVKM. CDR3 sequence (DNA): TGTGCCAGCAGCTCCTTGGGGCAGGGGGCATCCTACGAGCAGTACTTC. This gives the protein CASSSLGQGASYEQYF.

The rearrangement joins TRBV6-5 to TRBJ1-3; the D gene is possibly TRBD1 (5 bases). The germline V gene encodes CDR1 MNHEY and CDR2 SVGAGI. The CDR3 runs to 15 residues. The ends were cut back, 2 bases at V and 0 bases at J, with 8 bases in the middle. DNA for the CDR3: TGTGCCAGCAGTTACCGACAGAGCTCTGGAAACACCATATATTTT. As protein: CASSYRQSSGNTIYF.

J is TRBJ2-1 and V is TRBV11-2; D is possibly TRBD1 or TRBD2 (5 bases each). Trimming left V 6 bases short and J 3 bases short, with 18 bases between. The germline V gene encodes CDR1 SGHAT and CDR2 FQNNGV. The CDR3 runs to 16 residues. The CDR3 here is CASRPNRGPYYNEQFF. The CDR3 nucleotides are TGTGCCAGCAGACCTAATAGGGGACCGTACTACAATGAGCAGTTCTTC.

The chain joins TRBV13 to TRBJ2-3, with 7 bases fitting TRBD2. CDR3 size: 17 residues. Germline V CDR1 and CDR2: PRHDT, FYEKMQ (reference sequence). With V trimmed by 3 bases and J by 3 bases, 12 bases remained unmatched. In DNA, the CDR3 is TGTGCCAGCAGCTTGCCCCCGCGGGAGCTATATACAGATACGCAGTATTTT. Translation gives CASSLPPRELYTDTQYF. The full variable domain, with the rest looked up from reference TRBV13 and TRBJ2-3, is AAGVIQSPRHLIKEKRETATLKCYPIPRHDTVYWYQQGPGQDPQFLISFYEKMQSDKGSIPDRFSAQQFSDYHSELNMSSLELGDSALYFCASSLPPRELYTDTQYFGPGTRLTVL.

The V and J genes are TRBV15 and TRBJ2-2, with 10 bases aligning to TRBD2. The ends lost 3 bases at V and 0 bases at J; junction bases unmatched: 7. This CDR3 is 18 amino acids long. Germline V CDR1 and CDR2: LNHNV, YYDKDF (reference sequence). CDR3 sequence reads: CATSRYGLADANTGELFF. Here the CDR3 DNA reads TGTGCCACCAGCAGGTACGGACTAGCGGACGCGAACACCGGGGAGCTGTTTTTT.

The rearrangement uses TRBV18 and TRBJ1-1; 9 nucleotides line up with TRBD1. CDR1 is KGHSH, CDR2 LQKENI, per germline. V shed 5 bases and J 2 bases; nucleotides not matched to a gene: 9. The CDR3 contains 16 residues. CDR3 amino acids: CASSSEQGAINTEAFF. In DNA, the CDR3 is TGTGCCAGCTCATCGGAACAGGGGGCCATTAACACTGAAGCTTTCTTT.

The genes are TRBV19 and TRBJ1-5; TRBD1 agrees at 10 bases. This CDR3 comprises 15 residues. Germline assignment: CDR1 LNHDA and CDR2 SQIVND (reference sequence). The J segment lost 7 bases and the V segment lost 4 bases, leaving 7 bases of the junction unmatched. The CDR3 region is CASSTPGQGTQPQHF. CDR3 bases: TGTGCCAGTAGTACCCCGGGACAGGGGACCCAGCCCCAGCATTTT.

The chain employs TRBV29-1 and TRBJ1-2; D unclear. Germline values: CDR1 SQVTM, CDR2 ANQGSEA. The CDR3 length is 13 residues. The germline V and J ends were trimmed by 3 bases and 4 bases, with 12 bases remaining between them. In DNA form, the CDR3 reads TGCAGCGTTGATAGGGCAGAAATCTATGGCTACACCTTC. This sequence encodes CSVDRAEIYGYTF.

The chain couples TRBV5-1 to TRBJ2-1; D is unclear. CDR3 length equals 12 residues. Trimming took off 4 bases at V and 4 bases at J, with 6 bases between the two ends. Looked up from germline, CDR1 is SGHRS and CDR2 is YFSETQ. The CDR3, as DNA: TGCGCCAGCAGCGGAGAATACAATGAGCAGTTCTTC. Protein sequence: CASSGEYNEQFF.

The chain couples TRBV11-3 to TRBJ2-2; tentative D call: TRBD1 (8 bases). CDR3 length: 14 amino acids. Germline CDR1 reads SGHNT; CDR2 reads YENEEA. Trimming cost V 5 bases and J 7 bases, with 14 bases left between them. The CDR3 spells CASSTQGGHGELFF. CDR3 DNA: TGTGCCAGCAGCACACAGGGGGGGCACGGGGAGCTGTTTTTT.

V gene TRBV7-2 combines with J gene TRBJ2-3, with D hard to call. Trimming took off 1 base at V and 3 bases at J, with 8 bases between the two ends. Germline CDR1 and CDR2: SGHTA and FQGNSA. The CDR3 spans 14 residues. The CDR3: CASSLVPLTDTQYF. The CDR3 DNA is TGTGCCAGCAGCTTAGTGCCCCTTACAGATACGCAGTATTTT.

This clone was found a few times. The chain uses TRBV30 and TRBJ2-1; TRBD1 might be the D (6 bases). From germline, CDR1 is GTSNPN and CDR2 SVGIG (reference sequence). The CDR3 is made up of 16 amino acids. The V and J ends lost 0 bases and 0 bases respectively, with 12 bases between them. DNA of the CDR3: TGTGCCTGGAGTGTACTCGGCAGGGGCTCCTACAATGAGCAGTTCTTC. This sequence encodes CAWSVLGRGSYNEQFF. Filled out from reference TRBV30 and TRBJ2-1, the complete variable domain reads SQTIHQWPATLVQPVGSPLSLECTVEGTSNPNLYWYRQAAGRGLQLLFYSVGIGQISSEVPQNLSASRPQDRQFILSSKKLLLSDSGFYLCAWSVLGRGSYNEQFFGPGTRLTVL.

Here the CDR3 DNA reads TGTGCCAGCAGGCCGGGAGGAAGTCCGGGTGAGCAGTTCTTC. Translated, it gives CASRPGGSPGEQFF. The chain couples TRBV11-3 to TRBJ2-1, with 7 bases matching TRBD2. In germline, CDR1 is SGHNT, CDR2 YENEEA. This CDR3 has 14 residues. The V and J ends lost 6 bases and 9 bases, in that order; junction bases with no gene match: 11. The full variable domain, in which reference TRBV11-3 and TRBJ2-1 provide the parts outside the CDR3, is EAGVVQSPRYKIIEKKQPVAFWCNPISGHNTLYWYLQNLGQGPELLIRYENEEAVDDSQLPKDRFSAERLKGVDSTLKIQPAELGDSAVYLCASRPGGSPGEQFFGPGTRLTVL.

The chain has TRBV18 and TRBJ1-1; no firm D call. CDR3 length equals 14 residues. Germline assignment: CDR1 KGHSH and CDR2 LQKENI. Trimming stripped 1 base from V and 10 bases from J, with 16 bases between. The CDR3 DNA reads TGTGCCAGCTCACCACAAGTGGGCAGTGTAGGAGCTTTCTTT. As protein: CASSPQVGSVGAFF.

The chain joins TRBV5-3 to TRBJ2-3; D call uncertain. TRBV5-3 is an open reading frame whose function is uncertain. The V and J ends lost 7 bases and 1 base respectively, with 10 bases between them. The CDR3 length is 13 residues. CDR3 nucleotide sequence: TGTGCCAGATTCCGCCCCCGCACAGATACGCAGTATTTT. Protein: CARFRPRTDTQYF.